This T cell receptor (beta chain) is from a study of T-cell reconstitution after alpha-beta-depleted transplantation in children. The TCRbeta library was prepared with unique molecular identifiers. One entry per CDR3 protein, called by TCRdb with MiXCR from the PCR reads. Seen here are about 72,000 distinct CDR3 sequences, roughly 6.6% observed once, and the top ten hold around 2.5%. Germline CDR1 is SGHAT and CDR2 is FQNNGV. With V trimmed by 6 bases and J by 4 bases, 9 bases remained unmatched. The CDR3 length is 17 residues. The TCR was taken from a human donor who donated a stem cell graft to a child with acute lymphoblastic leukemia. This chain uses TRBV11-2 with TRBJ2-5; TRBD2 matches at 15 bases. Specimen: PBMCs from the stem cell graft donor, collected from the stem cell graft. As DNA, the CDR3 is TGTGCCAGCAGATCAAGGACTAGCGGGAGGGCTGGAGAGACCCAGTACTTC. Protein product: CASRSRTSGRAGETQYF.